This T cell receptor (beta chain) was sequenced during a study of spatial heterogeneity in lung cancer. Whole-study context: Detection consistently captured more beta-chain sequences than alpha-chain sequences. Study-wide results and limits: Tracking of tumor mutation counts was seen in expanded intratumoral alpha and beta TCR counts.

This clonotype came up many times. No antigen is known for it. TCRdb called the 5' RACE reads again in MiXCR, with one record for every CDR3 protein. The table includes 13,000 or so distinct CDR3 sequences, roughly 5.5% detected once. This CDR3 contains 14 residues. Germline V gene sequence: CDR1 SGHRS, CDR2 YFSETQ. V shed 4 bases, J shed 0 bases, and the junction held 2 bases outside the gene matches. The sample's time point: sample taken at primary tumor resection. Sequencing covered unsorted whole RNA taken from tumor, nontumor lung or frozen PBMC. This specimen consisted of lung tumor tissue, obtained at surgery. The receptor was derived from a male donor with early-stage non-small cell lung cancer. The chain employs TRBV5-1 and TRBJ1-1; 8 bases align to TRBD1. The CDR3, as DNA: TGCGCCAGCAGCGGGACAGGTCTGAACACTGAAGCTTTCTTT. This sequence encodes CASSGTGLNTEAFF. Combining the CDR3 with reference TRBV5-1 and TRBJ1-1 gives the whole variable domain KAGVTQTPRYLIKTRGQQVTLSCSPISGHRSVSWYQQTPGQGLQFLFEYFSETQRNKGNFPGRFSGRQFSNSRSEMNVSTLELGDSALYLCASSGTGLNTEAFFGQGTRLTVV.